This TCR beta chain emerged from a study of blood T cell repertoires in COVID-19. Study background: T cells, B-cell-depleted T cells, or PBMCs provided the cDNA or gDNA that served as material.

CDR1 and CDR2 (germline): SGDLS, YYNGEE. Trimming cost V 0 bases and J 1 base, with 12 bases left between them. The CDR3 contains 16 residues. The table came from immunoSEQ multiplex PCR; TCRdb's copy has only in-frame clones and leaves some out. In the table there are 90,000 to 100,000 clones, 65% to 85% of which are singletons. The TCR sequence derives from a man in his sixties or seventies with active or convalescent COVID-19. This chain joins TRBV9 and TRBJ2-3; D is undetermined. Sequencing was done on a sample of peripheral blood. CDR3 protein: CASSVGAPLGTDTQYF. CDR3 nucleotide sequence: TGTGCCAGCAGCGTAGGAGCCCCGCTAGGCACAGATACGCAGTATTTT.